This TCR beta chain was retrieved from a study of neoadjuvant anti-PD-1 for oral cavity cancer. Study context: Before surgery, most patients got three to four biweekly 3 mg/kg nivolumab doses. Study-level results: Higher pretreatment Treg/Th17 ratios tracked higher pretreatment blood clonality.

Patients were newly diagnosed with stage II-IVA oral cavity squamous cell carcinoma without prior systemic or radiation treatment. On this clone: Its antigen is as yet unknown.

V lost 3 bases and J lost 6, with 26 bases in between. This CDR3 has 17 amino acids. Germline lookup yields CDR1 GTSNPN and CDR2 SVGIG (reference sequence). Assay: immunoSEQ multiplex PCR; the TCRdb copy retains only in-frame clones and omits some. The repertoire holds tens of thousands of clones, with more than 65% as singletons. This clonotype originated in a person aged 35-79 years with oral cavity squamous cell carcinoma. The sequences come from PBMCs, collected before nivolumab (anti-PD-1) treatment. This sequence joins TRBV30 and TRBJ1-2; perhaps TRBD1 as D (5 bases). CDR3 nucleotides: TGTGCCTGGAGGCCTGCAGCGGGGCAGGCGCGATTTGATGGCTACACCTTC. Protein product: CAWRPAAGQARFDGYTF. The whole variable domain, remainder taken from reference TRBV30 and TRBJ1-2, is SQTIHQWPATLVQPVGSPLSLECTVEGTSNPNLYWYRQAAGRGLQLLFYSVGIGQISSEVPQNLSASRPQDRQFILSSKKLLLSDSGFYLCAWRPAAGQARFDGYTFGSGTRLTVV.